These 26 T cell receptor beta chains were all obtained from the same sample, sequenced in a study of CD8 T cells in Susac syndrome. RNA in amounts of roughly 0.5 to 1 ug was reverse transcribed with random hexamers. TCRdb analysed the immunoSEQ multiplex PCR reads with MiXCR anew, one entry per CDR3 protein. The table records roughly 200,000 distinct CDR3 sequences, around 94% of them present only once. Sequenced material: CD4+ T cells from PBMCs. The receptor source for this set is a human donor with Susac syndrome.

The genes are TRBV12-3 or TRBV12-4 and TRBJ2-7, with D possibly called TRBD1 or TRBD2 (5 bases each). The CDR3 covers 17 residues. Trimming stripped 6 bases from V and 0 bases from J, with 21 bases between. The CDR3 protein is CASSPQSGRMSSYEQYF. DNA for the CDR3: TGTGCCAGCAGCCCCCAGTCGGGGCGGATGAGCTCCTACGAGCAGTACTTC.

The rearrangement joins TRBV7-2 to TRBJ1-1; D ambiguous. The CDR3 has 14 amino acids. CDR1 and CDR2 from the germline V gene are SGHTA and FQGNSA. Trimming stripped 4 bases from V and 6 bases from J, with 15 bases between. CDR3 sequence: CASSSTGLRAEAFF. The CDR3 nucleotides are TGTGCCAGCAGCTCGACGGGCCTCCGCGCTGAAGCTTTCTTT. Combining the CDR3 with reference TRBV7-2 and TRBJ1-1 gives the whole variable domain GAGVSQSPSNKVTEKGKDVELRCDPISGHTALYWYRQSLGQGLEFLIYFQGNSAPDKSGLPSDRFSAERTGGSVSTLTIQRTQQEDSAVYLCASSSTGLRAEAFFGQGTRLTVV.

The V call is TRBV16, the J call TRBJ2-2; D uncertain. V dropped 2 bases and J dropped 9 bases, with 7 bases sitting between them. Germline V gene data show CDR1 as KGHSY and CDR2 as FQNENV. This CDR3 contains 12 residues. The chain's CDR3 is CASSQIGRELFF. The CDR3 region has the DNA TGTGCCAGCAGCCAAATTGGGCGGGAGCTGTTTTTT.

The V call is TRBV7-2, the J call TRBJ2-6, with D perhaps TRBD2 (5 bases). This CDR3 spans 14 amino acids. Germline values: CDR1 SGHTA, CDR2 FQGNSA. Trimming shortened V by 5 bases and J by 3 bases, and 8 bases separated the two germline ends. CDR3 coding DNA: TGTGCCAGCAGCCTACTAGGTGGGGCCAACGTCCTGACTTTC. It is translated as CASSLLGGANVLTF. Based on the CDR3 plus reference TRBV7-2 and TRBJ2-6, the full variable domain is GAGVSQSPSNKVTEKGKDVELRCDPISGHTALYWYRQSLGQGLEFLIYFQGNSAPDKSGLPSDRFSAERTGGSVSTLTIQRTQQEDSAVYLCASSLLGGANVLTFGAGSRLTVL.

V is TRBV13 and J is TRBJ2-7; 12 bases are a match to TRBD2. V was pared by 7 bases and J by 0 bases, with 13 bases of the junction left unmatched. The CDR3 is 18 amino acids. The germline gives CDR1 PRHDT, CDR2 FYEKMQ (reference sequence). CDR3 amino acids: CASTHRLAGDQSSYEQYF. The CDR3 coding sequence is TGTGCCAGCACCCACCGACTAGCGGGAGACCAAAGCTCCTACGAGCAGTACTTC.

CDR3 in amino acids: CASKQDRYNYGYTF. For the CDR3, the DNA is TGTGCCAGCAAACAGGACAGGTATAACTATGGCTACACCTTC. The chain carries TRBV12-3 or TRBV12-4 and TRBJ1-2; 7 bases are a match to TRBD1. V gave up 7 bases and J gave up 1 base; unmatched junction bases: 6. The CDR3 extends over 14 amino acids.

The chain has TRBV10-3 and TRBJ2-7; perhaps TRBD1 as D (6 bases). The CDR3 consists of 15 residues. V dropped 11 bases and J dropped 0 bases, with 20 bases sitting between them. The germline CDR1 and CDR2 sequences are ENHRY and SYGVKD. DNA for the CDR3: TGTGCCTCAGAACCAGGGACACCCAGCTCCTACGAGCAGTACTTC. It translates to CASEPGTPSSYEQYF.

The chain uses TRBV3-1 and TRBJ2-7, with D unresolved. Trimming took off 1 base at V and 1 base at J, with 11 bases between the two ends. This CDR3 is 15 amino acids long. The germline gives CDR1 LGHDT, CDR2 YNNKEL (reference sequence). In DNA form, the CDR3 reads TGTGCCAGCAGCCAAGGACCTCAAGGGTCCTACGAGCAGTACTTC. Its protein product is CASSQGPQGSYEQYF.

The genes are TRBV20-1 and TRBJ2-1, with 12 bases identical to TRBD2. This CDR3 comprises 12 residues. The germline V gene encodes CDR1 DFQATT and CDR2 SNEGSKA (reference sequence). Here the CDR3 reads CSLAGGLDEQFF. The CDR3 DNA sequence: TGCAGCCTAGCGGGAGGGTTGGATGAGCAGTTCTTC.

The genes are TRBV12-5 and TRBJ2-1, with D uncertain. CDR3 length equals 15 residues. Between the trimmed V and J ends, which lost 5 bases and 5 bases, there was a span of 16 bases. The germline CDR1 and CDR2 sequences are LGHNT and FRNRAP. DNA of the CDR3: TGTGCTAGTGGTCCCGGACGTCAGGCTGACAATGAGCAGTTCTTC. As protein: CASGPGRQADNEQFF.

The chain employs TRBV2 and TRBJ2-3; D may be TRBD1 (5 bases). With 3 bases removed from V and 2 bases from J, the gap between germline ends came to 9 bases. Germline CDR1 and CDR2: SNHLY and FYNNEI. The CDR3 is 14 amino acids. CDR3 sequence (DNA): TGTGCCAGCAGTGACCCCAGGGTCACAGATACGCAGTATTTT. Translated: CASSDPRVTDTQYF.

The chain carries TRBV20-1 and TRBJ2-1; 14 bases are a match to TRBD2. Germline CDR1 and CDR2: DFQATT and SNEGSKA (reference sequence). CDR3 length equals 17 residues. Trimming removed 1 base from V and 8 bases from J; junction bases left unmatched: 10. The CDR3 DNA follows: TGCAGTGCTAGAGCGTCCGTCGGGACTAGCGGGAGCTATGAGCAGTTCTTC. This codes for CSARASVGTSGSYEQFF.

The rearrangement links TRBV20-1 to TRBJ1-1; D is ambiguous. Germline-derived CDR1 and CDR2 are DFQATT and SNEGSKA (reference sequence). The CDR3 has 14 amino acids. Trimming shortened V by 6 bases and J by 5 bases, and 19 bases separated the two germline ends. This CDR3 reads CSAQEPGGHTEAFF. The CDR3 DNA is TGCAGTGCCCAGGAACCAGGAGGGCATACTGAAGCTTTCTTT.

The chain combines TRBV15 with TRBJ2-1; maybe TRBD2 (7 bases). Trimming stripped 0 bases from V and 9 bases from J, with 24 bases between. The CDR3 is 18 residues long. Germline-derived CDR1 and CDR2 are LNHNV and YYDKDF (reference sequence). The CDR3 reads CATSRDALAVSKGGEQFF. For the CDR3, the DNA is TGTGCCACCAGCAGAGACGCGCTAGCGGTATCCAAGGGGGGTGAGCAGTTCTTC. The full variable domain, rest sourced from reference TRBV15 and TRBJ2-1, is DAMVIQNPRYQVTQFGKPVTLSCSQTLNHNVMYWYQQKSSQAPKLLFHYYDKDFNNEADTPDNFQSRRPNTSFCFLDIRSPGLGDTAMYLCATSRDALAVSKGGEQFFGPGTRLTVL.

CDR3 amino acids: CASSLRQAGANVLTF. The CDR3 DNA follows: TGTGCCAGCAGCCTAAGACAGGCTGGGGCCAACGTCCTGACTTTC. V gene TRBV7-2 combines with J gene TRBJ2-6; weak D call: TRBD1 (6 bases). This CDR3 region has 15 residues. V was clipped by 5 bases and J by 2 bases, with 10 bases between them. Per the germline V gene, CDR1 is SGHTA and CDR2 is FQGNSA. Using reference TRBV7-2 and TRBJ2-6 for the parts outside the CDR3, the full variable domain is GAGVSQSPSNKVTEKGKDVELRCDPISGHTALYWYRQSLGQGLEFLIYFQGNSAPDKSGLPSDRFSAERTGGSVSTLTIQRTQQEDSAVYLCASSLRQAGANVLTFGAGSRLTVL.

This clonotype was seen just once. V is TRBV7-2 and J is TRBJ2-5; D gene uncertain. CDR3 length equals 13 residues. Per the germline V gene, CDR1 is SGHTA and CDR2 is FQGNSA. Trimming took 6 bases from V and 2 from J, leaving 10 bases between them. In DNA, the CDR3 is TGTGCCAGCAGTCCCGGCTGGCAAGAGACCCAGTACTTC. Its translation is CASSPGWQETQYF.

The chain combines TRBV20-1 with TRBJ1-5; no clear D. Germline V lookup: CDR1 DFQATT, CDR2 SNEGSKA (reference sequence). Trimming pared 2 bases from V and 2 bases from J, leaving 13 bases between. The CDR3 is 15 residues long. DNA for the CDR3: TGCAGTGCTAGAAGACGGGTTTTCGGCAATCAGCCCCAGCATTTT. Its translation is CSARRRVFGNQPQHF.

The V and J genes are TRBV5-1 and TRBJ2-7; the D call may be TRBD1 or TRBD2 (5 bases each). The CDR3 loop spans 15 amino acids. Trimming took 1 base from V and 3 from J, leaving 14 bases between them. Germline V gene lookup returns CDR1 SGHRS and CDR2 YFSETQ. CDR3 in DNA: TGCGCCAGCAGCTTGAGCCCGGGGCAGAACTACGAGCAGTACTTC. It is translated as CASSLSPGQNYEQYF.

J is TRBJ1-1 and V is TRBV6-6; the D gene is possibly TRBD1 (6 bases). Germline lookup yields CDR1 MNHNY and CDR2 SVGAGI (reference sequence). V lost 5 bases to trimming and J lost 1 base, with 11 bases between them. The CDR3 has 14 residues. The CDR3 is CASSDRSENTEAFF. CDR3 sequence (DNA): TGTGCCAGCAGTGACAGGTCGGAGAACACTGAAGCTTTCTTT.

The chain employs TRBV7-9 and TRBJ2-7; unclear D gene. Between the trimmed V and J ends, which lost 8 bases and 6 bases, there was a span of 11 bases. This CDR3 region has 11 residues. The V gene's germline CDR1 is SEHNR and CDR2 FQNEAQ (reference sequence). In DNA form, the CDR3 reads TGTGCCAGCGAGGCGGTTTTCGAGCAGTACTTC. This gives the protein CASEAVFEQYF.

The chain has TRBV3-1 and TRBJ1-2, with D tentatively TRBD1 (5 bases). This CDR3 has 15 amino acids. CDR1 is LGHDT and CDR2 is YNNKEL in the germline V gene (reference sequence). V dropped 1 base and J dropped 6 bases, with 15 bases sitting between them. In DNA, the CDR3 is TGTGCCAGCAGCCAAGGGCAGAGCAGGGTAAATGGCTACACCTTC. Protein product: CASSQGQSRVNGYTF. Using reference TRBV3-1 and TRBJ1-2 for the parts outside the CDR3, the full variable domain is DTAVSQTPKYLVTQMGNDKSIKCEQNLGHDTMYWYKQDSKKFLKIMFSYNNKELIINETVPNRFSPKSPDKAHLNLHINSLELGDSAVYFCASSQGQSRVNGYTFGSGTRLTVV.

DNA of the CDR3: TGTGCCAGCAGCCCATTGGCGGGACGAGTGTGGGATACGCAGTATTTT. Protein product: CASSPLAGRVWDTQYF. The J gene is TRBJ2-3, the V gene TRBV5-6, with D tentatively TRBD2 (6 bases). The germline V gene encodes CDR1 SGHDT and CDR2 YYEEEE. Deletions cut 4 bases from V and 6 bases from J, with 21 bases between. The CDR3 totals 16 residues.

Comment on this clonotype: Mismatch with germline at one junction end may stem from a read error. CDR3 residues: CASFDTGDRSPPCF. The CDR3 nucleotides are TGTGCCAGCTTCGACACGGGGGACAGGTCCCCACCATGCTTC. The chain uses TRBV27 and TRBJ1-2; 8 bases match TRBD1. Germline CDR1 reads MNHEY; CDR2 reads SMNVEV (reference sequence). The CDR3 is 14 residues long.

With regard to this clonotype: One end of the junction is discordant with germline, which a read error may explain. The chain couples TRBV5-4 to TRBJ1-2; 8 bases map to TRBD1. Germline lookup yields CDR1 SGHNT and CDR2 YYREEE (reference sequence). This CDR3 comprises 13 residues. CDR3 DNA: TGTGCCAGCAGATTGGACAGGGAGTTGGGCTACACCTTC. Amino acids: CASRLDRELGYTF.

The chain links TRBV11-2 to TRBJ1-2; TRBD1 might be the D (5 bases). CDR1 SGHAT and CDR2 FQNNGV come from the germline V gene. CDR3 size: 16 residues. Trimming removed 4 bases from V and 4 bases from J, with 19 bases in between. This CDR3 is CASSSPAGGKGYGYTF. Here the CDR3 DNA reads TGTGCCAGCAGCTCCCCGGCCGGGGGGAAGGGCTATGGCTACACCTTC.

J is TRBJ2-1 and V is TRBV29-1, with 10 nucleotides matching TRBD1. Trimming removed 8 bases from V and 5 bases from J; junction bases left unmatched: 9. Germline CDR1 reads SQVTM; CDR2 reads ANQGSEA. The CDR3 has 14 amino acids. The CDR3 DNA sequence: TGCAGCTATTTTGGGACAGGGGTTAACAATGAGCAGTTCTTC. It translates to CSYFGTGVNNEQFF.